The rows below give T cell receptor beta chains drawn from one sample of a study of blood T cell repertoires in COVID-19. Profiled with immunoSEQ multiplex PCR; TCRdb holds only in-frame clones, not every one. The profile shows approximately 300,000 clones, around nine tenths of them singletons. Source material: peripheral blood. These TCRs come from a woman in her thirties with COVID-19, enrolled during active disease. The CDR3 runs from the conserved cysteine through the conserved F or W. D genes are given only for firm matches. Clone size is stated in some rows and not others, as once, few, many or a class when expanded.

d_call	clone_size	j_call	v_call	cdr3_aa	cdr3_nt
-	-	TRBJ2-7	TRBV5-8	CASSLGRGWSSYEQYF	TGTGCCAGCAGCTTGGGAAGGGGATGGAGCTCCTACGAGCAGTACTTC
-	-	TRBJ1-4	TRBV21-1	CASSTHRDGLPNEKLFF	TGTGCCAGCAGCACCCACAGGGATGGTCTCCCTAATGAAAAACTGTTTTTT
-	-	TRBJ2-7	TRBV7-2	CASSLAGTSSYEQYF	TGTGCCAGCAGCTTAGCTGGGACTTCGTCCTACGAGCAGTACTTC
TRBD2	-	TRBJ2-1	TRBV5-1	CASSWISGRDNEQFF	TGCGCCAGCAGTTGGATCAGCGGGAGGGACAATGAGCAGTTCTTC
TRBD1	-	TRBJ2-6	TRBV6-2/TRBV6-3	CASSYTRQGSLSGANVLTF	TGTGCCAGCAGTTACACCCGACAGGGGTCCCTCTCTGGGGCCAACGTCCTGACTTTC
-	once	TRBJ2-7	TRBV27	CASSLSQVYEQYF	TGTGCCAGCAGTTTATCGCAGGTCTACGAGCAGTACTTC
-	-	TRBJ2-3	TRBV5-4	CASSFKTGSRTDTQYF	TGTGCCAGCAGCTTCAAAACCGGGTCCCGCACAGATACGCAGTATTTT
TRBD2	-	TRBJ2-5	TRBV15	CATSRTSGRIAETQYF	TGTGCCACCAGCAGAACGAGCGGGAGAATTGCAGAGACCCAGTACTTC
-	-	TRBJ1-5	TRBV6-1	CASSEVSSNQPQHF	TGTGCCAGCAGTGAAGTCAGTAGCAATCAGCCCCAGCATTTT
-	-	TRBJ1-6	TRBV25-1	CAGTPGSRNSPLHF	TGTGCCGGCACACCTGGGTCGCGGAATTCACCCCTCCACTTT
TRBD2	-	TRBJ2-7	TRBV15	CATRLAGAHEQYF	TGTGCCACACGACTAGCGGGAGCCCACGAGCAGTACTTC
-	-	TRBJ1-6	TRBV11-2	CASSANQGSPLHF	TGTGCCAGCAGCGCCAACCAGGGATCACCCCTCCACTTT
-	once	TRBJ2-3	TRBV7-2	CASSLEPSGSDTQYF	TGTGCCAGCAGCTTAGAGCCTAGTGGATCAGATACGCAGTATTTT
TRBD2	-	TRBJ2-7	TRBV19	CASRGGIAGGEEQYF	TGTGCCAGTAGAGGGGGGATAGCGGGAGGAGAAGAGCAGTACTTC
-	-	TRBJ1-1	TRBV5-5	CASSSVMNTEAFF	TGTGCCAGCAGCTCGGTCATGAACACTGAAGCTTTCTTT
-	-	TRBJ2-7	TRBV30	CAWSRTGNEQYF	TGTGCCTGGAGCCGAACAGGGAACGAGCAGTACTTC
-	-	TRBJ2-5	TRBV19	CASSMGGGEETQYF	TGTGCCAGTAGTATGGGTGGAGGGGAGGAGACCCAGTACTTC
TRBD2	-	TRBJ2-7	TRBV6-5	CATTRGGVDEQYF	TGTGCCACAACCCGGGGGGGAGTCGACGAGCAGTACTTC
TRBD1	-	TRBJ2-7	TRBV5-1	CASSLASGGQGWSEQYF	TGCGCCAGCAGCTTGGCGTCGGGAGGACAGGGGTGGAGCGAGCAGTACTTC
-	-	TRBJ1-5	TRBV3-1/TRBV3-2	CASSQGTVNQPQHF	TGTGCCAGCAGCCAAGGGACAGTTAATCAGCCCCAGCATTTT
TRBD2	-	TRBJ2-5	TRBV5-4	CASSLTSGRQETQYF	TGTGCCAGCAGCTTGACTAGCGGGCGGCAAGAGACCCAGTACTTC
-	once	TRBJ2-7	TRBV4-3	CASDRGTYPYEQYF	TGCGCCAGCGACCGGGGGACCTACCCCTACGAGCAGTACTTC
-	-	TRBJ1-4	TRBV29-1	CSASGSAREKLFF	TGCAGCGCCTCCGGGTCCGCCCGGGAAAAACTGTTTTTT
TRBD2	-	TRBJ2-7	TRBV30	CAWSGGTRPYEQYF	TGTGCCTGGAGTGGGGGGACTAGGCCCTACGAGCAGTACTTC
-	-	TRBJ1-1	TRBV11-3	CASSLQGNTEAFF	TGTGCCAGCAGCTTACAGGGGAACACTGAAGCTTTCTTT
-	once	TRBJ2-5	TRBV3-1/TRBV3-2	CASSQDLTQETQYF	TGTGCCAGCAGCCAAGACCTAACCCAAGAGACCCAGTACTTC
-	-	TRBJ2-1	TRBV14	CASSQDGRIATVNEQFF	TGTGCCAGCAGCCAAGATGGGAGGATAGCCACCGTCAATGAGCAGTTCTTC
-	-	TRBJ1-2	TRBV4-1	CASSHPSAQGKDGGYTF	TGCGCCAGCAGCCACCCATCGGCCCAGGGGAAGGATGGTGGCTACACCTTC
TRBD1	-	TRBJ2-7	TRBV28	CASSPGQGYEQYF	TGTGCCAGCAGTCCGGGACAGGGCTACGAGCAGTACTTC
TRBD2	few	TRBJ2-1	TRBV20-1	CSASPASGAYNEQFF	TGCAGTGCTAGTCCCGCTAGCGGAGCCTACAATGAGCAGTTCTTC
TRBD1	-	TRBJ2-7	TRBV24-1	CATSSPGQGSNEQYF	TGTGCCACCAGTAGTCCGGGACAGGGGTCGAACGAGCAGTACTTC
TRBD2	-	TRBJ2-3	TRBV10-3	CAISGGRGADTQYF	TGTGCCATCAGTGGCGGGAGAGGGGCAGATACGCAGTATTTT
TRBD1	-	TRBJ1-1	TRBV7-3	CASSPGTGTEAFF	TGTGCCAGCAGCCCGGGGACAGGGACTGAAGCTTTCTTT
TRBD2	-	TRBJ2-1	TRBV5-3	CARSLALAGGYTSSYNEQFF	TGTGCCAGAAGCTTGGCCTTAGCGGGAGGGTATACGAGCTCCTACAATGAGCAGTTCTTC
-	few	TRBJ1-4	TRBV4-3	CASSQGGRTNEKLFF	TGCGCCAGCAGCCAAGGCGGTCGAACTAATGAAAAACTGTTTTTT
-	-	TRBJ1-6	TRBV30	CAWSKSSYNSPLHF	TGTGCCTGGAGTAAGAGCTCCTATAATTCACCCCTCCACTTT
-	-	TRBJ2-1	TRBV24-1	CATGARAEPYNEQFF	TGTGCCACCGGCGCGCGAGCGGAACCCTACAATGAGCAGTTCTTC
-	-	TRBJ1-1	TRBV7-8	CASSLDSVFTGTEAFF	TGTGCCAGCAGCTTAGATTCGGTCTTCACCGGCACTGAAGCTTTCTTT
-	-	TRBJ1-4	TRBV10-2	CASSEAGATNEKLFF	TGCGCCAGCAGTGAAGCCGGAGCAACTAATGAAAAACTGTTTTTT
TRBD1	-	TRBJ1-2	TRBV15	CATRPTGANYGYTF	TGTGCCACCAGGCCTACAGGGGCAAACTATGGCTACACCTTC
-	-	TRBJ1-2	TRBV20-1	CSASEQGVYGYTF	TGCAGTGCTAGTGAACAGGGAGTTTATGGCTACACCTTC
TRBD2	-	TRBJ2-1	TRBV28	CASSLYRTSGLPYNEQFF	TGTGCCAGCAGTTTATATAGGACTAGCGGGTTACCCTACAATGAGCAGTTCTTC
-	-	TRBJ1-2	TRBV15	CATSRGGGDYGYTF	TGTGCCACCAGCAGAGGGGGAGGCGACTATGGCTACACCTTC